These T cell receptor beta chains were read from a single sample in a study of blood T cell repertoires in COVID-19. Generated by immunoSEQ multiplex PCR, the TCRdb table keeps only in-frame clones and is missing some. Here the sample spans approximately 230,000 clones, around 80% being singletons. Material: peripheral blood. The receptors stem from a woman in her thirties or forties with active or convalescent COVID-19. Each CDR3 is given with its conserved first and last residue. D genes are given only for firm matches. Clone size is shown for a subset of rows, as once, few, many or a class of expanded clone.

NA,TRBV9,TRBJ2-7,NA,TGTGCCAGCAGCGTAAGGCAGGGGGGCTACGAGCAGTACTTC,CASSVRQGGYEQYF
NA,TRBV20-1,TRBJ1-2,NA,TGCAGTGCTAGTGGGCAGGACTACTATGGCTACACCTTC,CSASGQDYYGYTF
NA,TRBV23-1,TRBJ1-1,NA,TGCGCCAGCAGTCATTCCATCTTTACAGGGATCGGGAACACTGAAGCTTTCTTT,CASSHSIFTGIGNTEAFF
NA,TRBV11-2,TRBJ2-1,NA,TGTGCCAGCAGCTTGTTGCAGGGCTCCTACAATGAGCAGTTCTTC,CASSLLQGSYNEQFF
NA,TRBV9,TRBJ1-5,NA,TGTGCCAGCAGCGTAGGCGGCGGCAATCAGCCCCAGCATTTT,CASSVGGGNQPQHF
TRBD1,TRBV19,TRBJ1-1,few,TGTGCCAGTAGTGCTGACAGGGGGCGAATTCGGAACACTGAAGCTTTCTTT,CASSADRGRIRNTEAFF
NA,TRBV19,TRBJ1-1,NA,TGTGCCAGTATTTTTACAGGGACAACTGAAGCTTTCTTT,CASIFTGTTEAFF
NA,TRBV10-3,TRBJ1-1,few,TGTGCCATCAGTGCAGGGTCCGGGAACACTGAAGCTTTCTTT,CAISAGSGNTEAFF
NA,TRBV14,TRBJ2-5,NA,TGTGCCAGCAGCCAAGGGATTTACAGGGCAGAGACCCAGTACTTC,CASSQGIYRAETQYF
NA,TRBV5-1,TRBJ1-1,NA,TGCGCCAGCAGCTTGGCCGTGGAGAGCACTGAAGCTTTCTTT,CASSLAVESTEAFF
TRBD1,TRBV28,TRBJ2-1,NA,TGTGCCACCACCACAGGGGGCAGGGATGAGCAGTTCTTC,CATTTGGRDEQFF
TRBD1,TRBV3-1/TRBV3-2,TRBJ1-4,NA,TGTGCCAGCAGCCGGACAGGGAATGAAAAACTGTTTTTT,CASSRTGNEKLFF
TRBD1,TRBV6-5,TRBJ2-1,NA,TGTGCCAGCAGGGCCGGGACAGTACCCAATGAGCAGTTCTTC,CASRAGTVPNEQFF
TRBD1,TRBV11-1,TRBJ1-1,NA,TGTGCCAGCAGCTTAGCCCCGGGACAGGGGAATGAAGCTTTCTTT,CASSLAPGQGNEAFF
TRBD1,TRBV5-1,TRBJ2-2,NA,TGCGCCAGCATGGACCTTTGGGGACAGTCCAACACCGGGGAGCTGTTTTTT,CASMDLWGQSNTGELFF
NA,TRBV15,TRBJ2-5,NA,TGTGCCACCAGCGGGGCTGGGCCAGGGGAGACCCAGTACTTC,CATSGAGPGETQYF
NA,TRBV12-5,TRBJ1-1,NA,TGTGCTAGTGGTTTGTCCGGGGGGTTGGTGAACACTGAAGCTTTCTTT,CASGLSGGLVNTEAFF
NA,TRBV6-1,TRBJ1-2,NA,TGTGCCAGCAGTGAATTTTTGTTGAGATTAGGACAGAAAGTTAACTATGGCTACACCTTC,CASSEFLLRLGQKVNYGYTF
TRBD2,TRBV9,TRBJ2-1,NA,TGTGCCAGCAGTTCTAGCGGGGGGGACCACAATGAGCAGTTCTTC,CASSSSGGDHNEQFF
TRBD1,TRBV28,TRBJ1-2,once,TGTGCCAGCAGTACAGGGGACGGAAGATATGGCTACACCTTC,CASSTGDGRYGYTF
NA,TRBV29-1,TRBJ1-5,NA,TGCAGCGTTGCGGCAGGACTCAATCAGCCCCAGCATTTT,CSVAAGLNQPQHF
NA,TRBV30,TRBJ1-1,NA,TGTGCCTGGAGGATACAGGGTCGGAACACTGAAGCTTTCTTT,CAWRIQGRNTEAFF
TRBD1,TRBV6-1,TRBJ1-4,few,TGTGCCAGCAGTGCTTCCGGGACAGGGGTCAGGGAAAAACTGTTTTTT,CASSASGTGVREKLFF
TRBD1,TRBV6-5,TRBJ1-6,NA,TGTGCCAGCCTCTCCTGGGACAGCTTTAATTCACCCCTCCACTTT,CASLSWDSFNSPLHF
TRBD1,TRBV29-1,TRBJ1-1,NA,TGCAGCGTTGGGCGAGGGACAGGTGGGGAAGCTTTCTTT,CSVGRGTGGEAFF
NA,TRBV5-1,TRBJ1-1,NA,TGCGCCAGCAGATCGACAGGGAACACTGAAGCTTTCTTT,CASRSTGNTEAFF
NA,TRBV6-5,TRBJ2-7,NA,TGTGCCAGCAGTCTACAGGTCTACGAGCAGTACTTC,CASSLQVYEQYF
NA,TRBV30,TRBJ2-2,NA,TGTGCCTGGAGTGTAGGTGGCAGGGTCACCGGGGAGCTGTTTTTT,CAWSVGGRVTGELFF
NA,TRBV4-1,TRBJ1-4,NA,TGCGCCAGCAGCCAGGGACTGCGGGAAAAACTGTTTTTT,CASSQGLREKLFF
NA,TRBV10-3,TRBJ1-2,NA,TGTGCCATCAGTGAGGAAGGACAGATCTATGGCTACACCTTC,CAISEEGQIYGYTF
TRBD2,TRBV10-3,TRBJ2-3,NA,TGTGCCATCAGTGAGAGCGGGGGGCCGACTAGCACAGATACGCAGTATTTT,CAISESGGPTSTDTQYF
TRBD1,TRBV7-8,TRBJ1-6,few,TGTGCCAGCAGCCCGACAGGGGGGAATTCACCCCTCCACTTT,CASSPTGGNSPLHF
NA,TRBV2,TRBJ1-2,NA,TGTGCCAGCAGGGAAGACACGGGCTATGGCTACACCTTC,CASREDTGYGYTF
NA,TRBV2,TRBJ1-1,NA,TGTGCCAGCAAAAGGGAGGAGAACACTGAAGCTTTCTTT,CASKREENTEAFF
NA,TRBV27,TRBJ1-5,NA,TGTGCCAGCAGTACAGGGCATCAGCCCCAGCATTTT,CASSTGHQPQHF
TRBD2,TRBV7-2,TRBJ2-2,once,TGTGCCAGCAGCCCTTTGGAGGGGAGGGACACCGGGGAGCTGTTTTTT,CASSPLEGRDTGELFF
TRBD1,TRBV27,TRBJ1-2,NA,TGTGCCAGCAGTTTATCCTTCCGGACAGGGGATAACTATGGCTACACCTTC,CASSLSFRTGDNYGYTF
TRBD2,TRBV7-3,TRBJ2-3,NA,TGTGCCAGCAGCCCTGGTGTTAGCGGGACAGATACGCAGTATTTT,CASSPGVSGTDTQYF
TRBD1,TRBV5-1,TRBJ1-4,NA,TGCGCCAGCAGCCCTGGGACAGGGGGTAATGAAAAACTGTTTTTT,CASSPGTGGNEKLFF
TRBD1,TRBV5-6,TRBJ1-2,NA,TGTGCCAGCAGCTTGATACAGGGGGCTGGTGGCTACACCTTC,CASSLIQGAGGYTF
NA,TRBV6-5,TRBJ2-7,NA,TGTGCCAGCGTAAAAGGACACCCTCTATACGAGCAGTACTTC,CASVKGHPLYEQYF
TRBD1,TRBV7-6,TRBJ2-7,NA,TGTGCCAGCAGCTTTGGACAGGGCCCACGCGACGAGCAGTACTTC,CASSFGQGPRDEQYF